The 11 T cell receptor beta chains presented below share a single source sample, sequenced in a study of T cell changes during pregnancy in multiple sclerosis. Here immunoSEQ multiplex PCR was the method, and the copy in TCRdb shows in-frame clones only, minus some. The sample shows some 87,000 clones, approximately 92% of them seen only once. The source was CD4+ T cells from peripheral blood mononuclear cells, collected before pregnancy. These receptor sequences come from a female donor with multiple sclerosis, enrolled in a pregnancy study.

This chain connects TRBV7-3 to TRBJ2-5, with TRBD1 identical over 7 bases. CDR3 length equals 13 residues. Germline lookup yields CDR1 SGHTA and CDR2 FQGTGA. V lost 6 bases to trimming and J lost 3 bases; unmatched junction nucleotides: 4. CDR3 nucleotides: TGTGCCAGCAGTAGGACAGGAGAAGAGACCCAGTACTTC. Translated, it gives CASSRTGEETQYF.

The J gene is TRBJ1-1, the V gene TRBV6-1, with 10 bases that match TRBD1. Trimming removed 1 base from V and 1 base from J; junction bases left unmatched: 3. The CDR3 has 16 residues. Germline V gives CDR1 MNHNS, CDR2 SASEGT. The CDR3 DNA reads TGTGCCAGCAGTGAAGGACAGGGGGCTCAGAACACTGAAGCTTTCTTT. Translation: CASSEGQGAQNTEAFF.

The genes are TRBV7-9 and TRBJ1-2; the match to TRBD1 covers 7 bases. This CDR3 has 13 residues. CDR1 is SEHNR and CDR2 is FQNEAQ in the germline V gene (reference sequence). Trimming at V came to 5 bases and at J to 5 bases, leaving 5 bases not matched to a gene. The CDR3 region has the DNA TGTGCCAGCAGCCCCGGGACAGCTTATGGCTACACCTTC. This gives the protein CASSPGTAYGYTF.

This clone was seen a handful of times. V and J are TRBV6-1 and TRBJ2-5; D gene uncertain. The V and J ends lost 1 base and 5 bases respectively, with 14 bases between them. CDR1 is MNHNS, CDR2 SASEGT, per germline. The CDR3 is 15 residues long. The CDR3 here is CASSEDWRLPETQYF. The CDR3 nucleotides read TGTGCCAGCAGTGAAGACTGGCGGTTGCCGGAGACCCAGTACTTC.

This clone showed up just a few times. V usage is TRBV30 and J usage is TRBJ1-1; D is ambiguous. Germline CDR1 is GTSNPN and CDR2 is SVGIG (reference sequence). Trimming took 5 bases from V and 4 from J, leaving 14 bases between them. This CDR3 is built from 13 residues. Written as DNA, the CDR3 is TGTGCCTGGTACGGGTCGATGGGCACTGAAGCTTTCTTT. Translating gives CAWYGSMGTEAFF.

The genes are TRBV4-2 and TRBJ1-6; TRBD1 matches 7 bases. J gave up 7 bases and V 0 bases, and 3 bases lay outside the gene matches. The CDR3 is 15 amino acids. Germline V lookup: CDR1 LGHNA, CDR2 YNFKEQ. The CDR3 nucleotides are TGTGCCAGCAGCCAAGAAAGGGGACAGAATTCACCCCTCCACTTT. This sequence encodes CASSQERGQNSPLHF.

In this sample, this clone turned up once. The chain is built from TRBV5-4 and TRBJ2-7; D perhaps matches TRBD2 (6 bases). The CDR3 is made up of 17 amino acids. V was trimmed by 4 bases and J by 0 bases, leaving 20 bases between them. In germline, CDR1 is SGHNT, CDR2 YYREEE (reference sequence). Here the CDR3 DNA reads TGTGCCAGCAGCCGGGGCGGCGGGACGATTGACTCCTACGAGCAGTACTTC. The encoded protein is CASSRGGGTIDSYEQYF.

This rearrangement joins TRBV5-4 to TRBJ1-1; 7 nucleotides agree with TRBD1. CDR3 length: 15 amino acids. V dropped 1 base and J dropped 1; count of bases not matched to a gene: 4. The germline gives CDR1 SGHNT, CDR2 YYREEE (reference sequence). CDR3 loop: CASSLLGTANTEAFF. Here the CDR3 DNA reads TGTGCCAGCAGCTTGTTAGGGACAGCGAACACTGAAGCTTTCTTT.

This chain joins TRBV27 and TRBJ2-5; 8 positions match TRBD1. CDR3 length: 17 amino acids. Germline V lookup: CDR1 MNHEY, CDR2 SMNVEV (reference sequence). Trimming removed 4 bases from V and 2 bases from J; junction bases left unmatched: 12. CDR3 region: CASSSSKQTGVQETQYF. The CDR3 nucleotides are TGTGCCAGCAGTTCCTCAAAACAGACAGGGGTTCAAGAGACCCAGTACTTC.

The chain is built from TRBV2 and TRBJ1-6; D is uncertain. The V gene lost 1 base and the J gene lost 6 bases, with 10 bases spanning the gap. Per germline, CDR1 SNHLY and CDR2 FYNNEI. This CDR3 contains 15 residues. DNA for the CDR3: TGTGCCAGCAGTGAAGGACGGACTACTAATTCACCCCTCCACTTT. Residues: CASSEGRTTNSPLHF. The full variable domain, its missing parts supplied by reference TRBV2 and TRBJ1-6, is EPEVTQTPSHQVTQMGQEVILRCVPISNHLYFYWYRQILGQKVEFLVSFYNNEISEKSEIFDDQFSVERPDGSNFTLKIRSTKLEDSAMYFCASSEGRTTNSPLHFGNGTRLTVT.

This sequence joins TRBV7-8 and TRBJ1-1; D is unresolved. The CDR3 totals 15 residues. Germline values: CDR1 SGHVS, CDR2 FQNEAQ. The V gene lost 5 bases and the J gene lost 0 bases, with 13 bases spanning the gap. The CDR3 sequence: CASSPAGYMNTEAFF. The DNA of the CDR3 is TGTGCCAGCAGCCCGGCGGGATACATGAACACTGAAGCTTTCTTT.